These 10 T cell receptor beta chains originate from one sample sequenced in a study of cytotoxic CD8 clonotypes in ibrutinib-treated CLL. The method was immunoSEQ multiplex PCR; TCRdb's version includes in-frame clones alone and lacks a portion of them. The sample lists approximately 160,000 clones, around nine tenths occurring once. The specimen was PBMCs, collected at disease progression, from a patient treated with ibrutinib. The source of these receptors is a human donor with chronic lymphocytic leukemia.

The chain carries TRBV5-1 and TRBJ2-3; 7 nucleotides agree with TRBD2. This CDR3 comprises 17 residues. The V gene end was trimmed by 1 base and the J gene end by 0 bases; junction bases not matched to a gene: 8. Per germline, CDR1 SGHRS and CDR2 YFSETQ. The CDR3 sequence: CASSLSSAGSSTDTQYF. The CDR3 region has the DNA TGCGCCAGCAGCTTGAGTTCAGCGGGGTCTAGCACAGATACGCAGTATTTT.

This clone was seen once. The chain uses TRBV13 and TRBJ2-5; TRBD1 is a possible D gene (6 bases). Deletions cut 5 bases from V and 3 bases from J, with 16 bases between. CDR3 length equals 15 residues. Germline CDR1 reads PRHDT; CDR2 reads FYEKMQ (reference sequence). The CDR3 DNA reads TGTGCCAGCAGCCCCGCCGGCAGGGGAGAAGAGACCCAGTACTTC. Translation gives CASSPAGRGEETQYF.

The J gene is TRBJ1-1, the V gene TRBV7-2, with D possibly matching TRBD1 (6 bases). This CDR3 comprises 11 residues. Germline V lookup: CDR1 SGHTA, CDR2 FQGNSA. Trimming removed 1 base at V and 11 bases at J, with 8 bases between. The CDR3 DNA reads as TGTGCCAGCAGCTTAGGGCAGGGGGCTTTCTTT. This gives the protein CASSLGQGAFF.

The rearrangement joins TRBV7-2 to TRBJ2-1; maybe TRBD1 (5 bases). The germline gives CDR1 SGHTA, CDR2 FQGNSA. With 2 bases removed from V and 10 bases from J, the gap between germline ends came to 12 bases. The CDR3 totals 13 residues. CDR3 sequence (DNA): TGTGCCAGCAGCTTAAACGTGGGGCGGGAGCAGTTCTTC. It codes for CASSLNVGREQFF.

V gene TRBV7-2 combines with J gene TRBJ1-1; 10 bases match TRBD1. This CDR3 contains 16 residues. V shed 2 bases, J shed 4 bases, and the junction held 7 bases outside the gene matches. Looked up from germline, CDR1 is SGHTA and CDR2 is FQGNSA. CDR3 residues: CASSLLTGGWGTEAFF. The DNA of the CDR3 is TGTGCCAGCAGCTTATTGACAGGGGGCTGGGGCACTGAAGCTTTCTTT.

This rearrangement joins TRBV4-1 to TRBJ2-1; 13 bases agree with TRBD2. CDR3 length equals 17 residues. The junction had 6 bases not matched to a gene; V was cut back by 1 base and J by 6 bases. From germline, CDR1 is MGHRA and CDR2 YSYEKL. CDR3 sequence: CASSQGPLAGGGNEQFF. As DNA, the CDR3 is TGCGCCAGCAGCCAAGGGCCACTAGCGGGAGGGGGCAATGAGCAGTTCTTC.

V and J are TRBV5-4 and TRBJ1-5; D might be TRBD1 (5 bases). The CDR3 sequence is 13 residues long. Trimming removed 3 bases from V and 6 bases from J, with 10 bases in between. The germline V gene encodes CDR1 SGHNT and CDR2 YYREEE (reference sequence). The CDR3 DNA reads TGTGCCAGCAGCTCTGCGGGGGGTCAGCCCCAGCATTTT. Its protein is CASSSAGGQPQHF.

CDR3 in amino acids: CASSYTGTGYGYTF. DNA for the CDR3: TGTGCCAGCAGTTACACCGGGACAGGGTACGGCTACACCTTC. The rearrangement uses TRBV6-5 and TRBJ1-2; TRBD1 matches 9 bases. The CDR3 spans 14 residues. V dropped 2 bases and J dropped 8; count of bases not matched to a gene: 6. Per germline, CDR1 MNHEY and CDR2 SVGAGI.

The CDR3 nucleotides read TGTGCCAGCAGAAAACTGGGTATGAACACTGAAGCTTTCTTT. It encodes CASRKLGMNTEAFF. The chain uses TRBV11-3 and TRBJ1-1, with unresolved D. This CDR3 is 14 amino acids long. Germline values: CDR1 SGHNT, CDR2 YENEEA. Trimming cost V 6 bases and J 0 bases, with 11 bases left between them.

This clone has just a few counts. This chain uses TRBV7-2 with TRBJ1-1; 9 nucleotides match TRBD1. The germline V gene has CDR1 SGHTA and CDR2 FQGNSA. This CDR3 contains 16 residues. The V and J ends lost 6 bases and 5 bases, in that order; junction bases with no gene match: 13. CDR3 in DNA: TGTGCCAGCAGTTTCACTCCAACGACAGGGGGGACTGAAGCTTTCTTT. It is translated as CASSFTPTTGGTEAFF. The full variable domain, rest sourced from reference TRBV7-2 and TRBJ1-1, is GAGVSQSPSNKVTEKGKDVELRCDPISGHTALYWYRQSLGQGLEFLIYFQGNSAPDKSGLPSDRFSAERTGGSVSTLTIQRTQQEDSAVYLCASSFTPTTGGTEAFFGQGTRLTVV.